The clone carrying this TCR beta chain was seen at least ten times. As yet, its antigen is unknown. This CDR3 spans 17 amino acids. Germline V CDR1 and CDR2: LGHNA, YSLEER. V was clipped by 4 bases and J by 6 bases; unmatched bases: 12. The unsorted libraries had their origin in 2 million PBMCs stored at -80 C. The sample comes from a study of neurological immune-mediated disorders. Over 180 million TCR-beta sequences (from 15-18 subjects) were yielded by each sequencing run. TCRdb processed the 5' RACE reads anew with MiXCR; each CDR3 protein has one entry. Of tens of thousands of distinct CDR3 sequences in the sample, 10% are singletons; the top ten hold less than 25%. Study-level points and caveats: Among expanded clones, no CDR3 amino acid sequences were shared across subjects, a pattern suggesting private repertoires in all groups. Multiple sclerosis patients had less TCR clonal expansion than even healthy controls, unlike HTLV-1-associated myelopathy.

This rearrangement joins TRBV4-3 to TRBJ2-3; 11 bases line up with TRBD2. The sample consisted of PBMCs. This receptor was taken from a woman between 40 and 55 years old with HTLV-1-associated myelopathy (HAM/TSP). The CDR3 protein is CASSRALSGGALDTQYF. The CDR3 bases are TGCGCCAGCAGCCGAGCCCTTAGCGGGGGGGCGCTCGATACGCAGTATTTT.